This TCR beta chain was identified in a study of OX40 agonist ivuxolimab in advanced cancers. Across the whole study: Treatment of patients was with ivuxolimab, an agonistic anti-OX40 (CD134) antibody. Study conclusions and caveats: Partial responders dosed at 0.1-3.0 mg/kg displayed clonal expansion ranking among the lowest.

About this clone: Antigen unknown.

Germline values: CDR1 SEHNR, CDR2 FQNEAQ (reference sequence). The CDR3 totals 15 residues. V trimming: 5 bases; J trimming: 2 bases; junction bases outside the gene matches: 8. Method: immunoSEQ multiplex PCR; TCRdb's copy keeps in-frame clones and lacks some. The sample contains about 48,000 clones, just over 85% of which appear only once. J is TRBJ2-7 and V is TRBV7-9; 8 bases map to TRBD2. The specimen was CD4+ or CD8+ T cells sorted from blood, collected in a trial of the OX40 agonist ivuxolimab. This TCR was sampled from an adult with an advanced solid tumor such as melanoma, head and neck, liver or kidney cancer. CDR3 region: CASSPEPGGAYEQYF. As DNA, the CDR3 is TGTGCCAGCAGCCCGGAGCCCGGGGGGGCCTACGAGCAGTACTTC.